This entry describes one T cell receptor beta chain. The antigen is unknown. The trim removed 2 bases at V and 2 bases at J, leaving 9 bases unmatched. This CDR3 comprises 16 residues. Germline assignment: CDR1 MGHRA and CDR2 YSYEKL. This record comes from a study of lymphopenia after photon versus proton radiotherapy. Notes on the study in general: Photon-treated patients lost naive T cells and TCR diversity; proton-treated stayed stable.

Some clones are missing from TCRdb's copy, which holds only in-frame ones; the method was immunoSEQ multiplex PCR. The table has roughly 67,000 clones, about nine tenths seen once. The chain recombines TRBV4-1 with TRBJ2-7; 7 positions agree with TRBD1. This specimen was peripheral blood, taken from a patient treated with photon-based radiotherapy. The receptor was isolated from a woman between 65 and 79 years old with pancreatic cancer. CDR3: CASSQRQGARAYEQYF. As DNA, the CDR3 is TGCGCCAGCAGCCAAAGACAGGGCGCGCGGGCCTACGAGCAGTACTTC.